This T cell receptor beta chain was documented in a study of T-cell reconstitution after alpha-beta-depleted transplantation in children. This clonotype occurred a few times. Molecular barcoding with unique molecular identifiers was used for the TCRbeta library. Each CDR3 protein is one row after TCRdb ran MiXCR on the PCR reads. Of some 400,000 distinct CDR3 sequences listed, around 21% are singletons. The input for sequencing was PBMCs from the stem cell graft donor, taken from the stem cell graft. The source of this sequence is a human donor who donated a stem cell graft to a child with acute myeloid leukemia.

Here the CDR3 reads CASSARQGDYNEQFF. For the CDR3, the DNA is TGTGCCAGCAGTGCCCGACAGGGGGACTACAATGAGCAGTTCTTC. The chain employs TRBV12-3 or TRBV12-4 and TRBJ2-1; 9 nucleotides match TRBD1. This CDR3 comprises 15 residues. Germline trimming cut 5 bases from V and 3 bases from J; bases unmatched to any gene: 5.